There are a few counts of the clone carrying this T cell receptor (beta chain). This sample stems from a study of identical twins. CDR1 and CDR2 (germline): MNHNS, SASEGT. The CDR3 length is 13 residues. V lost 10 bases, J lost 5 bases, and 15 bases lay in between. Each cDNA held unique molecular identifiers, and template switching gave it a universal primer site. TCRdb called the 5' RACE reads again in MiXCR, with one record for every CDR3 protein. The sample holds 500,000 or so distinct CDR3 sequences; around 20% are singletons and the top ten take around 0.9%. A further study also used this sample, focusing on T cells expressing NK-cell markers.

This sequence joins TRBV6-1 and TRBJ2-4; tentative D call: TRBD2 (6 bases). The sequenced material came from CD4+ T cells sorted from blood. The clonotype was recovered from a woman in her late teens or twenties in good health. This chain's CDR3 is CATRRGSQNIQYF. The CDR3 DNA reads TGTGCCACCCGGCGGGGTTCCCAAAACATTCAGTACTTC.